This entry lists 7 T cell receptor beta chains sequenced from one sample in a study of blood T cell repertoires in COVID-19. Measured with immunoSEQ multiplex PCR; TCRdb has only the in-frame clones, and not every one. The sample consists of 150,000 to 200,000 clones, more than 75% of them appearing once. Sample: peripheral blood. These receptors originate from a person between 70 and 80 years old with COVID-19, enrolled during active disease.

This clone appeared once. CDR3 DNA: TGTGCCAGCAGCCAATACCTAGCGGGGGATGAGAGGGTGAATGAGCAGTTCTTC. As protein: CASSQYLAGDERVNEQFF. The rearrangement uses TRBV3-1 (or the pseudogene TRBV3-2) and TRBJ2-1; 10 nucleotides agree with TRBD2. There are 18 residues in the CDR3. Germline CDR1 is LGHDT and CDR2 is YNNKEL (reference sequence). The V and J ends lost 2 bases and 7 bases, in that order; junction bases with no gene match: 14.

The rearrangement links TRBV6-2 or TRBV6-3 to TRBJ2-1; D possibly corresponds to TRBD2 (6 bases). The CDR3 has 15 amino acids. The V and J ends lost 6 bases and 6 bases respectively, with 18 bases between them. The V gene's germline CDR1 is MNHEY and CDR2 SVGEGT. CDR3: CASSPGGPVSNEQFF. The CDR3 bases are TGTGCCAGCAGCCCAGGAGGGCCAGTCTCCAATGAGCAGTTCTTC.

The chain links TRBV28 to TRBJ1-2; TRBD1 is a possible D gene (5 bases). The CDR3 length is 10 residues. Germline V gives CDR1 MDHEN, CDR2 SYDVKM. Trimming removed 9 bases from V and 7 bases from J, with 9 bases in between. The CDR3 bases are TGTGCCAGTTACGGGGGTGGCTACACCTTC. The encoded protein is CASYGGGYTF.

Concerning this clone itself: A single base separates this from a much larger clone, so it may be a read error. The gene calls are TRBV6-5 and TRBJ1-4; perhaps TRBD1 as D (6 bases). The germline V and J ends were trimmed by 7 bases and 8 bases, with 17 bases remaining between them. The germline gives CDR1 MNHEY, CDR2 SVGAGI. There are 14 residues in the CDR3. CDR3 DNA: TGTGCCAGCACGAGGGCGGGGGGCGGGGAAAAACTGTTTTTT. This encodes CASTRAGGGEKLFF.

The gene calls are TRBV28 and TRBJ2-7; D uncertain. V shed 6 bases and J shed 0 bases, with 12 bases lying between them. The CDR3 is 14 residues long. Germline assignment: CDR1 MDHEN and CDR2 SYDVKM. The CDR3 region is CASSPPHTSYEQYF. The CDR3 DNA reads as TGTGCCAGCAGCCCCCCCCACACCTCCTACGAGCAGTACTTC. The entire variable domain, with the rest obtained from reference TRBV28 and TRBJ2-7, is as follows: DVKVTQSSRYLVKRTGEKVFLECVQDMDHENMFWYRQDPGLGLRLIYFSYDVKMKEKGDIPEGYSVSREKKERFSLILESASTNQTSMYLCASSPPHTSYEQYFGPGTRLTVT.

V gene TRBV7-9 combines with J gene TRBJ1-6; D is ambiguous. CDR1 and CDR2 (germline): SEHNR, FQNEAQ (reference sequence). The germline V and J ends were trimmed by 10 bases and 5 bases, with 9 bases remaining between them. The CDR3 loop spans 12 amino acids. DNA for the CDR3: TGTGCCACGGGAGGGAATAATTCACCCCTCCACTTT. Its protein is CATGGNNSPLHF.

The chain carries TRBV6-5 and TRBJ2-7; 7 bases are a match to TRBD1. There are 13 residues in the CDR3. V gave up 4 bases and J gave up 4 bases; unmatched junction bases: 4. Germline lookup yields CDR1 MNHEY and CDR2 SVGAGI. The CDR3 nucleotides read TGTGCCAGCAGTTCAGTACAGGGGTACGAGCAGTACTTC. As protein: CASSSVQGYEQYF.